These 19 T cell receptor beta chains share one sample of origin, sequenced in a study of blood T cell repertoires in COVID-19. Sequenced by immunoSEQ multiplex PCR; TCRdb stores in-frame clones only, minus some. This sample carries about 89,000 clones, just under 80% of them seen once, and the ten largest clones take approximately 6.3%. Sequenced input: peripheral blood. The receptors stem from a man between 65 and 79 years old with COVID-19, enrolled during active disease.

The chain carries TRBV5-1 and TRBJ1-1; D is perhaps TRBD1 (5 bases). This CDR3 comprises 14 residues. Germline lookup yields CDR1 SGHRS and CDR2 YFSETQ. With 1 base removed from V and 2 bases from J, the gap between germline ends came to 9 bases. The CDR3 sequence: CASSLSGVNTEAFF. The CDR3, as DNA: TGCGCCAGCAGCTTGTCGGGGGTTAACACTGAAGCTTTCTTT.

The rearrangement uses TRBV2 and TRBJ2-7; D uncertain. The CDR3 is 13 residues long. V was shortened by 10 bases and J by 3 bases, with 16 bases between the two germline ends. Germline CDR1 SNHLY, CDR2 FYNNEI. CDR3 sequence: CATRAGSLYEQYF. CDR3 nucleotide sequence: TGTGCCACCAGAGCCGGGTCCCTCTACGAGCAGTACTTC.

The chain carries TRBV19 and TRBJ1-1; maybe TRBD1 (6 bases). The CDR3 consists of 16 residues. Germline V gives CDR1 LNHDA, CDR2 SQIVND (reference sequence). The germline V and J ends were trimmed by 5 bases and 1 base, with 17 bases remaining between them. Written as DNA, the CDR3 is TGTGCCAGTAGTCTCCTTACAGGGTTGCGGAACACTGAAGCTTTCTTT. It encodes CASSLLTGLRNTEAFF. Supplemented by reference TRBV19 and TRBJ1-1, the full variable domain reads DGGITQSPKYLFRKEGQNVTLSCEQNLNHDAMYWYRQDPGQGLRLIYYSQIVNDFQKGDIAEGYSVSREKKESFPLTVTSAQKNPTAFYLCASSLLTGLRNTEAFFGQGTRLTVV.

The chain has TRBV5-4 and TRBJ2-5; D is unclear. CDR3 length equals 13 residues. The V end was cut by 1 base, the J end by 3 bases, with 7 bases between. Germline V lookup: CDR1 SGHNT, CDR2 YYREEE (reference sequence). CDR3 nucleotides: TGTGCCAGCAGCTTGAGCATGGAAGAGACCCAGTACTTC. Its translation is CASSLSMEETQYF.

This sequence joins TRBV9 and TRBJ2-2; TRBD2 is a possible D gene (5 bases). Germline V gives CDR1 SGDLS, CDR2 YYNGEE. The germline V and J ends were trimmed by 0 bases and 1 base, with 7 bases remaining between them. The CDR3 length is 15 residues. The CDR3 reads CASSVVRENTGELFF. In DNA, the CDR3 is TGTGCCAGCAGCGTAGTGAGGGAGAACACCGGGGAGCTGTTTTTT.

V and J are TRBV29-1 and TRBJ2-5, with 7 bases matching TRBD2. Germline lookup yields CDR1 SQVTM and CDR2 ANQGSEA. The CDR3 totals 13 residues. With 7 bases clipped from V and 5 bases from J, the junction kept 10 bases outside the gene matches. CDR3 region: CSAHQLATETQYF. The CDR3, as DNA: TGCAGCGCTCATCAACTAGCGACCGAGACCCAGTACTTC.

The chain carries TRBV5-8 and TRBJ1-6, with 8 bases that match TRBD1. V lost 5 bases and J lost 12; bases outside the gene matches: 10. CDR3 length: 14 residues. Germline assignment: CDR1 SGHTS and CDR2 YDEGEE. CDR3 sequence (DNA): TGTGCCAGCAGACGGGGGACAGGAAAGTTACCCCTCCACTTT. Its translation is CASRRGTGKLPLHF.

The genes are TRBV12-3 or TRBV12-4 and TRBJ1-1, with D tentatively TRBD1 (5 bases). V shed 3 bases and J shed 11 bases, with 13 bases lying between them. This CDR3 spans 12 amino acids. This CDR3 is CASSFRQGIAFF. DNA of the CDR3: TGTGCCAGCAGTTTCCGGCAGGGTATCGCTTTCTTT.

The V and J genes are TRBV6-6 and TRBJ1-5; D perhaps matches TRBD1 (6 bases). This CDR3 spans 15 amino acids. The germline V and J ends were trimmed by 1 base and 11 bases, with 18 bases remaining between them. Germline V gives CDR1 MNHNY, CDR2 SVGAGI (reference sequence). The CDR3 spells CASSYWGATGGTQHF. The CDR3 DNA reads TGTGCCAGCAGTTACTGGGGGGCTACCGGGGGGACCCAGCATTTT.

V gene TRBV28 combines with J gene TRBJ1-5; 8 nucleotides align to TRBD1. The germline V gene encodes CDR1 MDHEN and CDR2 SYDVKM. The junction had 10 bases not matched to a gene; V was cut back by 6 bases and J by 9 bases. The CDR3 has 14 residues. The CDR3 sequence: CASSGGQVHGPQHF. CDR3 DNA sequence: TGTGCCAGCAGCGGGGGACAGGTCCATGGGCCCCAGCATTTT. The variable domain in full, with the rest retrieved from reference TRBV28 and TRBJ1-5, is DVKVTQSSRYLVKRTGEKVFLECVQDMDHENMFWYRQDPGLGLRLIYFSYDVKMKEKGDIPEGYSVSREKKERFSLILESASTNQTSMYLCASSGGQVHGPQHFGDGTRLSIL.

The chain recombines TRBV6-2 or TRBV6-3 with TRBJ2-5; tentatively, D is TRBD2 (5 bases). This CDR3 is 15 amino acids long. Germline-derived CDR1 and CDR2 are MNHEY and SVGEGT. V dropped 5 bases and J dropped 2 bases, with 15 bases sitting between them. The CDR3 DNA reads as TGTGCCAGCAGTCCCTCCTGGACTCAACAAGAGACCCAGTACTTC. This codes for CASSPSWTQQETQYF.

This clone appeared a single time. The chain combines TRBV5-4 with TRBJ2-2, with 9 nucleotides matching TRBD2. CDR1 and CDR2 from the germline V gene are SGHNT and YYREEE (reference sequence). Trimming cost V 0 bases and J 7 bases; bases outside gene matches: 4. The CDR3 sequence is 15 residues long. CDR3 region: CASSLDLSGGGELFF. CDR3 in DNA: TGTGCCAGCAGCTTGGATCTTAGCGGGGGCGGGGAGCTGTTTTTT. The full variable domain, in which reference TRBV5-4 and TRBJ2-2 provide the parts outside the CDR3, is ETGVTQSPTHLIKTRGQQVTLRCSSQSGHNTVSWYQQALGQGPQFIFQYYREEENGRGNFPPRFSGLQFPNYSSELNVNALELDDSALYLCASSLDLSGGGELFFGEGSRLTVL.

The chain has TRBV4-2 and TRBJ2-1, with D unresolved. Trimming stripped 2 bases from V and 3 bases from J, with 14 bases between. The CDR3 length is 16 residues. Germline V gene sequence: CDR1 LGHNA, CDR2 YNFKEQ. CDR3 DNA sequence: TGTGCCAGCAGCCAATCGTTGAGAGGCCTCTACAATGAGCAGTTCTTC. It yields the protein CASSQSLRGLYNEQFF.

The chain has TRBV27 and TRBJ2-5, with a tentative D call TRBD2 (6 bases). The CDR3 sequence is 13 residues long. The ends were cut back, 9 bases at V and 3 bases at J, with 14 bases in the middle. Germline V lookup: CDR1 MNHEY, CDR2 SMNVEV (reference sequence). The chain's CDR3 is CASSRWGEETQYF. The CDR3 DNA is TGTGCCAGTTCCCGGTGGGGGGAAGAGACCCAGTACTTC.

The chain is built from TRBV6-2 or TRBV6-3 and TRBJ1-2, with D tentatively TRBD1 (6 bases). Deletions cut 5 bases from V and 4 bases from J, with 20 bases between. Germline CDR1 is MNHEY and CDR2 is SVGEGT. This CDR3 spans 16 amino acids. Written as DNA, the CDR3 is TGTGCCAGCAGTAAGGTTTCCTGGACAGCCATCTATGGCTACACCTTC. Translating gives CASSKVSWTAIYGYTF.

CDR3 sequence reads: CASSLQGQPYNEQFF. For the CDR3, the DNA is TGTGCCAGCAGCCTTCAAGGACAGCCCTACAATGAGCAGTTCTTC. The chain is built from TRBV7-9 and TRBJ2-1; D is possibly TRBD1 (6 bases). Germline V lookup: CDR1 SEHNR, CDR2 FQNEAQ (reference sequence). This CDR3 is 15 amino acids long. V lost 5 bases and J 2 bases, leaving 13 bases between the germline ends.

The chain employs TRBV5-1 and TRBJ2-2, with 9 bases aligning to TRBD1. Trimming removed 5 bases from V and 5 bases from J; junction bases left unmatched: 4. CDR1 is SGHRS and CDR2 is YFSETQ in the germline V gene. The CDR3 loop spans 14 amino acids. CDR3 loop: CASSQQGATGELFF. The CDR3, as DNA: TGCGCCAGCAGTCAACAGGGGGCAACCGGGGAGCTGTTTTTT.

V and J are TRBV3-1 (or the pseudogene TRBV3-2) and TRBJ2-5; D gene unclear. Between the trimmed V and J ends, which lost 5 bases and 2 bases, there was a span of 6 bases. This CDR3 is built from 12 residues. Germline V CDR1 and CDR2: LGHDT, YNNKEL (reference sequence). The CDR3 nucleotides are TGTGCCAGCAGCTTTACTCAAGAGACCCAGTACTTC. This codes for CASSFTQETQYF.

This clone was picked up one time. This chain uses TRBV6-2 or TRBV6-3 with TRBJ1-5, with TRBD1 identical over 9 bases. Trimming removed 3 bases from V and 4 bases from J; junction bases left unmatched: 7. This CDR3 has 16 residues. Germline assignment: CDR1 MNHEY and CDR2 SVGEGT. The CDR3: CASSYLGQGGNQPQHF. CDR3 DNA sequence: TGTGCCAGCAGTTATTTGGGACAGGGTGGTAATCAGCCCCAGCATTTT.